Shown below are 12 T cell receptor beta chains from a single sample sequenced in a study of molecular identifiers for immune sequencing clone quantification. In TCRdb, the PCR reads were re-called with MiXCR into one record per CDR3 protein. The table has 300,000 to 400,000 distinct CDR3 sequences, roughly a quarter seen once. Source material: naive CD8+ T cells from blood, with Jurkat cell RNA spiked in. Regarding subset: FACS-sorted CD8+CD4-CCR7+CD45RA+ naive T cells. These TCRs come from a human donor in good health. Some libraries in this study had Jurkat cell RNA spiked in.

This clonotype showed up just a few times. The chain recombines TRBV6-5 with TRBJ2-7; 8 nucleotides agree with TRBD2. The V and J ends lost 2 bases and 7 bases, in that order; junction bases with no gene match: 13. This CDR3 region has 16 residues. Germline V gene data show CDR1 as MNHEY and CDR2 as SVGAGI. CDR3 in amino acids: CASSYTLGLVNQEQYF. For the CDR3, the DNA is TGTGCCAGCAGTTACACATTGGGACTAGTCAATCAAGAGCAGTACTTC.

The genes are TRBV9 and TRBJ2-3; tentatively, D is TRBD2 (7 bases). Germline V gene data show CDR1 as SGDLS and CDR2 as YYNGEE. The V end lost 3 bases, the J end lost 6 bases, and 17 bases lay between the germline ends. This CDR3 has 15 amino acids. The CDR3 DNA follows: TGTGCCAGCAGCGACGGGAAAGGGGGGGAGGATACGCAGTATTTT. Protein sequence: CASSDGKGGEDTQYF. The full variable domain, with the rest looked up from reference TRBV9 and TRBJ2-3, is DSGVTQTPKHLITATGQRVTLRCSPRSGDLSVYWYQQSLDQGLQFLIQYYNGEERAKGNILERFSAQQFPDLHSELNLSSLELGDSALYFCASSDGKGGEDTQYFGPGTRLTVL.

The chain's CDR3 is CASSQGVIGTLVNSNQPQHF. The CDR3 DNA reads as TGTGCCAGCAGCCAAGGGGTCATCGGGACTCTCGTCAATAGCAATCAGCCCCAGCATTTT. This chain connects TRBV4-2 to TRBJ1-5; weak D call: TRBD1 (5 bases). The CDR3 runs 20 residues. Germline assignment: CDR1 LGHNA and CDR2 YNFKEQ. V was cut by 1 base and J by 0 bases, with 22 bases left in between.

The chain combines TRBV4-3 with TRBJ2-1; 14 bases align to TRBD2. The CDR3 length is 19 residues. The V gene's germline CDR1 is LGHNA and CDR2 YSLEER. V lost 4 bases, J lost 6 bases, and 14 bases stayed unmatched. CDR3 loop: CASSRSLGQGLAGANEQFF. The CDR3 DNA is TGCGCCAGCAGCCGATCACTGGGTCAGGGACTAGCGGGAGCCAATGAGCAGTTCTTC.

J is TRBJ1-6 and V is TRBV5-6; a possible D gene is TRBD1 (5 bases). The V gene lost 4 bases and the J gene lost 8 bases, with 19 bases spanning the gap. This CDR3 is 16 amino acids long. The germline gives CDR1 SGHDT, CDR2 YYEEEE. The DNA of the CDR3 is TGTGCCAGCAGCAACTGGAGGCAGGGTTTTTATTCACCCCTCCACTTT. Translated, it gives CASSNWRQGFYSPLHF.

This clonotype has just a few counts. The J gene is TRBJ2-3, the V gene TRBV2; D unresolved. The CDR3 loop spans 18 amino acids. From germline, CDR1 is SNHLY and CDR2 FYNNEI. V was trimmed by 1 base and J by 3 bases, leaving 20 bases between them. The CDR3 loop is CASSEGPGAGFLTDTQYF. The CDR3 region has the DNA TGTGCCAGCAGTGAAGGTCCAGGCGCTGGATTTTTAACAGATACGCAGTATTTT.

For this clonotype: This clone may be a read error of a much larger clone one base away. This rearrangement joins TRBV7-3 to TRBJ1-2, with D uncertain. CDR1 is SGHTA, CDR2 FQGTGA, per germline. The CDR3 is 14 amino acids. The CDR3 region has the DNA TGTGCCAGCAGCCCCTCTGAAGCCCCCTATGGCTTCACCTTC. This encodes CASSPSEAPYGFTF.

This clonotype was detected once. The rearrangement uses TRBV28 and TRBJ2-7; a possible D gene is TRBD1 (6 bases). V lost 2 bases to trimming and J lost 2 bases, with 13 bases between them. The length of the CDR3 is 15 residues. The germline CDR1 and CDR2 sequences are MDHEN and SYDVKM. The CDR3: CASSLPSAGAYEQYF. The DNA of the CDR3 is TGTGCCAGCAGTTTACCGTCGGCAGGGGCCTACGAGCAGTACTTC.

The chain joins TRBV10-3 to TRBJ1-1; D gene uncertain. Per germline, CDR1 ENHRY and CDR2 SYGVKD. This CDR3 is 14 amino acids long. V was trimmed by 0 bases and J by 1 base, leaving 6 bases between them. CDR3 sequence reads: CAISESEGNTEAFF. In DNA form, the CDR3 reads TGTGCCATCAGTGAGTCTGAGGGGAACACTGAAGCTTTCTTT.

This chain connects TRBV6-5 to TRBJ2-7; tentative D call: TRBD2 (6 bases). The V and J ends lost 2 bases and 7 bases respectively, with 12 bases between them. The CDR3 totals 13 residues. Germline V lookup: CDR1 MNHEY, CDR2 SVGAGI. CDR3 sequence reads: CASSYNRAGEQYF. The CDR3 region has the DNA TGTGCCAGCAGTTACAACCGGGCGGGGGAGCAGTACTTC.

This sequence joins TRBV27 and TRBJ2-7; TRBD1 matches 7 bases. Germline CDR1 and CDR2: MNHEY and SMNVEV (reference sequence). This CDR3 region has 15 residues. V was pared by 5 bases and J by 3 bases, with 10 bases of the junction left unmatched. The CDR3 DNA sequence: TGTGCCAGCAGTAAGGGGACAGTAGAGGTCTACGAGCAGTACTTC. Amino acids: CASSKGTVEVYEQYF.

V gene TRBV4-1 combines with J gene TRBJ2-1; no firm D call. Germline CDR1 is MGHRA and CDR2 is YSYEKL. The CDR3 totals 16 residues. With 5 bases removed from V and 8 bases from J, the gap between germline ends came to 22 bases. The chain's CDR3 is CASSTRHSSGVDEQFF. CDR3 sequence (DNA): TGCGCCAGCAGCACCCGCCATAGCTCGGGTGTTGATGAGCAGTTCTTC.